The sequence of this TCR beta chain was determined in a study of blood T cell repertoires in COVID-19. Study-level information: Samples taken during acute and convalescent COVID-19 were collected in the United States, Italy and Spain. Sources were T cells, B-cell-depleted T cells, or PBMCs; the material itself was cDNA or gDNA.

TCRdb keeps only in-frame clones here, not all; method: immunoSEQ multiplex PCR. The data contain hundreds of thousands of clones, 83% of them singletons. The TCR was taken from a woman in her seventies with active or convalescent COVID-19. The source material was peripheral blood.

The CDR3 DNA reads TGCAGTGCTACGTCGGAAGAGACCCAGTACTTC. It codes for CSATSEETQYF. The V gene is TRBV20-1, the J gene TRBJ2-5; no clear D gene. The germline V gene encodes CDR1 DFQATT and CDR2 SNEGSKA (reference sequence). The CDR3 is made up of 11 amino acids. Trimming removed 4 bases at V and 3 bases at J, with 6 bases between.